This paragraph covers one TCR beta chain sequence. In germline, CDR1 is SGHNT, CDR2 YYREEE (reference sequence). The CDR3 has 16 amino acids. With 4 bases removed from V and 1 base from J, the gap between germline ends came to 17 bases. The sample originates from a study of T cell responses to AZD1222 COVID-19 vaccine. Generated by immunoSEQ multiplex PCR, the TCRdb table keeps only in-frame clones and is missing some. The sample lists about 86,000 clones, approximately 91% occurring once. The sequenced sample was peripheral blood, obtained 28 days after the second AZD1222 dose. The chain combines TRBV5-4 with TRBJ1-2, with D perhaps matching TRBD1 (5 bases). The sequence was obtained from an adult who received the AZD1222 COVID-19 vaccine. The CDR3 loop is CASSGLHQGLNYGYTF. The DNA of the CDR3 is TGTGCCAGCAGCGGGCTGCATCAGGGCCTTAACTATGGCTACACCTTC.